This is a list of T cell receptor beta chains from one sample in a study of cytomegalovirus exposure and HLA in healthy donors. Measured with immunoSEQ multiplex PCR; TCRdb has only the in-frame clones, and not every one. The top ten clones hold around 1.5% of a sample with about 140,000 clones, approximately 82% of them seen once. Source material: PBMCs. Receptors were obtained from a man aged 25 to 40 in good health and CMV-seropositive. Both conserved end residues are trimmed from each CDR3.

j_call	v_call	cdr3_aa
TRBJ1-1	TRBV28	ASSDGTGDLSGRAF
TRBJ1-1	TRBV11-3	ASSRVTGTGNTEAF
TRBJ2-1	TRBV5-8	ASSQDGRYNEQF
TRBJ1-5	TRBV5-5	ASSLDLPAGSPQH
TRBJ1-2	TRBV4-1	ASSQEVGALNYGYT
TRBJ2-1	TRBV7-6	ASSSIQGLGQF
TRBJ2-3	TRBV6-1	ASRKTGSSTDTQY
TRBJ1-2	TRBV18	ASSPGDGYT
TRBJ2-2	TRBV14	ASSQDTSGRRYTGELF
TRBJ1-4	TRBV5-4	ASSLDIATNEKLF
TRBJ2-1	TRBV19	LRREEGNEQF
TRBJ1-3	TRBV5-6	ASSQWGTGAAGNTIY
TRBJ2-7	TRBV5-8	ASSQGQGSEEQY
TRBJ2-3	TRBV11-3	ASSSGTSGDLNADTQY
TRBJ2-3	TRBV7-9	ALPVTGVTDTQY
TRBJ1-3	TRBV5-1	ASSLGNTISGNTIY
TRBJ2-4	TRBV19	ASSDKENIQY
TRBJ1-1	TRBV5-1	ASSLSPSREFVAEAF
TRBJ2-5	TRBV5-1	ASSSARAVGMETQY
TRBJ2-1	TRBV5-1	ASSSGLPREQF
TRBJ2-2	TRBV6-1	ASSETTGLDTGELF
TRBJ1-1	TRBV6-1	ASSRRGMNTEAF
TRBJ2-7	TRBV7-9	ASSRQASGSGEQY
TRBJ2-3	TRBV11-3	ASSPRGTSGTDTQY